One sample yielded the 19 T cell receptor beta chains listed below, sequenced in a study of OX40 agonist ivuxolimab in advanced cancers. The repertoire was sequenced with immunoSEQ multiplex PCR; TCRdb's copy has only in-frame clones and lacks some. The top ten hold around 0.37% of the sample, which has fewer than 65,000 clones, roughly 87% seen once. Material: CD4+ or CD8+ T cells sorted from blood, obtained in a trial of the OX40 agonist ivuxolimab. These receptors were taken from an adult with an advanced solid tumor such as melanoma, head and neck, liver or kidney cancer.

The chain employs TRBV6-5 and TRBJ1-1, with no clear D. Per the germline V gene, CDR1 is MNHEY and CDR2 is SVGAGI. This CDR3 contains 13 residues. The germline V and J ends were trimmed by 4 bases and 2 bases, with 8 bases remaining between them. This CDR3 is CASSSTVNTEAFF. In DNA form, the CDR3 reads TGTGCCAGCAGTTCCACGGTCAACACTGAAGCTTTCTTT.

The chain joins TRBV9 to TRBJ1-6; D possibly corresponds to TRBD1 (6 bases). Deletions cut 3 bases from V and 6 bases from J, with 16 bases between. CDR3 length: 16 residues. CDR1 is SGDLS and CDR2 is YYNGEE in the germline V gene. The DNA of the CDR3 is TGTGCCAGCAGCGCCGACAGGCTAACTACTAATTCACCCCTCCACTTT. As protein: CASSADRLTTNSPLHF.

As concerns this clone: This sample also contains other DNA sequences that code for the same CDR3. The V and J genes are TRBV5-4 and TRBJ1-2, with a possible D match to TRBD1 (5 bases). Germline V gene data show CDR1 as SGHNT and CDR2 as YYREEE (reference sequence). The CDR3 extends over 14 amino acids. V was pared by 2 bases and J by 4 bases, with 12 bases between. The CDR3 DNA sequence: TGTGCCAGCAGCTTAGCCGGGGCTGGCTATGGCTACACCTTC. This gives the protein CASSLAGAGYGYTF. Full variable domain (missing parts from reference TRBV5-4 and TRBJ1-2): ETGVTQSPTHLIKTRGQQVTLRCSSQSGHNTVSWYQQALGQGPQFIFQYYREEENGRGNFPPRFSGLQFPNYSSELNVNALELDDSALYLCASSLAGAGYGYTFGSGTRLTVV.

V gene TRBV14 combines with J gene TRBJ2-1, with D possibly TRBD2 on 5 matching bases. Trimming took 4 bases from V and 6 from J, leaving 13 bases between them. This CDR3 spans 14 amino acids. Per germline, CDR1 SGHDN and CDR2 FVKESK. The CDR3 coding sequence is TGTGCCAGCAGCCCACAACTAGTTTCCAATGAGCAGTTCTTC. Amino acids: CASSPQLVSNEQFF.

The chain is built from TRBV27 and TRBJ2-3; TRBD2 matches 7 bases. V dropped 3 bases and J dropped 4; count of bases not matched to a gene: 13. CDR3 length: 17 amino acids. Per germline, CDR1 MNHEY and CDR2 SMNVEV (reference sequence). CDR3 coding DNA: TGTGCCAGCAGTTTGGGGGAGGGACCCCCGAGGGCAGATACGCAGTATTTT. Translating it yields CASSLGEGPPRADTQYF.

This sequence joins TRBV2 and TRBJ2-2; D not certain. V lost 6 bases and J lost 6, with 17 bases in between. The CDR3 extends over 15 amino acids. Germline V gene lookup returns CDR1 SNHLY and CDR2 FYNNEI. The CDR3 spells CASSVASRVPGELFF. The CDR3 DNA is TGTGCCAGCAGCGTCGCCTCAAGGGTTCCCGGGGAGCTGTTTTTT.

The chain combines TRBV9 with TRBJ2-7; the D is unclear. The germline gives CDR1 SGDLS, CDR2 YYNGEE. This CDR3 contains 15 residues. V was shortened by 0 bases and J by 3 bases, with 13 bases between the two germline ends. For the CDR3, the DNA is TGTGCCAGCAGCGTAGCGGCAAACTCCAACTACGAGCAGTACTTC. Amino acid sequence: CASSVAANSNYEQYF.

CDR3 DNA: TGTGCCAGCAGCCTAGCGAACAGGGAGGGAGAGACCCAGTACTTC. Residues: CASSLANREGETQYF. The rearrangement uses TRBV5-8 and TRBJ2-5; weak D call: TRBD2 (7 bases). The ends were cut back, 4 bases at V and 4 bases at J, with 17 bases in the middle. The length of the CDR3 is 15 residues. Germline V gene data show CDR1 as SGHTS and CDR2 as YDEGEE.

This clone was recorded only once. The CDR3 sequence is CATPGADGYTF. The CDR3 DNA sequence: TGTGCCACTCCGGGGGCTGATGGCTACACCTTC. The V and J genes are TRBV6-5 and TRBJ1-2, with D perhaps matching TRBD1 (6 bases). The CDR3 consists of 11 residues. From germline, CDR1 is MNHEY and CDR2 SVGAGI. V gave up 10 bases and J gave up 6 bases, with 12 bases separating them.

V gene TRBV25-1 combines with J gene TRBJ2-3; 8 positions agree with TRBD2. Germline CDR1 MGHDK, CDR2 SYGVNS. The CDR3 spans 16 residues. With V trimmed by 7 bases and J by 3 bases, 12 bases remained unmatched. CDR3 sequence reads: CASTPARGGRTDTQYF. In DNA, the CDR3 is TGTGCCAGCACTCCCGCACGGGGGGGCAGAACAGATACGCAGTATTTT.

V usage is TRBV19 and J usage is TRBJ1-1, with a weak D call TRBD1 (5 bases). The CDR3 contains 16 residues. In germline, CDR1 is LNHDA, CDR2 SQIVND (reference sequence). V dropped 7 bases and J dropped 4 bases, with 22 bases sitting between them. The CDR3 region is CASMPHLAAGGTEAFF. DNA for the CDR3: TGTGCCAGTATGCCCCATCTGGCAGCTGGGGGCACTGAAGCTTTCTTT.

The V call is TRBV6-6, the J call TRBJ1-5, with D perhaps matching TRBD1 (5 bases). The CDR3 runs 16 residues. Germline V gives CDR1 MNHNY, CDR2 SVGAGI (reference sequence). Trimming took 8 bases from V and 2 from J, leaving 19 bases between them. The CDR3 spells CASGGGSARGNQPQHF. In nucleotides, the CDR3 is TGTGCCAGCGGGGGAGGTTCCGCGAGGGGCAATCAGCCCCAGCATTTT.

V usage is TRBV2 and J usage is TRBJ1-1; the match to TRBD1 covers 10 bases. J lost 6 bases, V lost 5 bases, and 3 bases had no gene match. The CDR3 has 13 residues. Germline V gene sequence: CDR1 SNHLY, CDR2 FYNNEI. The chain's CDR3 is CASSPTGGPEAFF. In nucleotides, the CDR3 is TGTGCCAGCAGTCCGACAGGGGGCCCTGAAGCTTTCTTT.

V usage is TRBV6-1 and J usage is TRBJ1-5, with D perhaps TRBD1 (6 bases). The CDR3 is 13 residues long. Germline CDR1 and CDR2: MNHNS and SASEGT. Trimming took off 4 bases at V and 7 bases at J, with 11 bases between the two ends. CDR3 in amino acids: CASSGNREQPQHF. In nucleotides, the CDR3 is TGTGCCAGCAGTGGGAACAGGGAGCAGCCCCAGCATTTT.

CDR3 DNA sequence: TGTGCCTGGAGTCCCGACAGATACGAGCAGTACTTC. This encodes CAWSPDRYEQYF. The chain joins TRBV30 to TRBJ2-7; weak D call: TRBD1 (5 bases). With 2 bases removed from V and 4 bases from J, the gap between germline ends came to 9 bases. The germline V gene encodes CDR1 GTSNPN and CDR2 SVGIG (reference sequence). The CDR3 extends over 12 amino acids.

The chain couples TRBV5-5 to TRBJ2-5; 9 positions agree with TRBD1. The CDR3 spans 16 residues. Germline values: CDR1 SGHKS, CDR2 YYEKEE (reference sequence). After removal of 0 bases from V and 5 bases from J, the junction contained 8 bases not matched to a gene. CDR3 sequence reads: CASSLVGTGLGETQYF. CDR3 DNA: TGTGCCAGCAGCTTGGTGGGGACAGGGCTTGGTGAGACCCAGTACTTC.

The V and J genes are TRBV14 and TRBJ1-1; D unresolved. V was clipped by 3 bases and J by 8 bases, with 10 bases between them. CDR3 length equals 12 residues. CDR1 and CDR2 (germline): SGHDN, FVKESK. The CDR3 reads CASSQSGLEAFF. DNA for the CDR3: TGTGCCAGCAGCCAGAGTGGTCTGGAAGCTTTCTTT.

The chain carries TRBV4-3 and TRBJ2-4, with D hard to call. Looked up from germline, CDR1 is LGHNA and CDR2 is YSLEER. The CDR3 consists of 13 residues. Trimming took off 1 base at V and 5 bases at J, with 6 bases between the two ends. In nucleotides, the CDR3 is TGCGCCAGCAGCCAAGGGTCGGAAAACATTCAGTACTTC. This gives the protein CASSQGSENIQYF.

This clone came up a few times. The rearrangement uses TRBV5-6 and TRBJ1-6; D might be TRBD1 (5 bases). The CDR3 is 16 residues long. V was shortened by 2 bases and J by 7 bases, with 16 bases between the two germline ends. Germline lookup yields CDR1 SGHDT and CDR2 YYEEEE. This CDR3 is CASSFRATGANSPLHF. The CDR3 coding sequence is TGTGCCAGCAGCTTCAGGGCCACCGGTGCGAATTCACCCCTCCACTTT.